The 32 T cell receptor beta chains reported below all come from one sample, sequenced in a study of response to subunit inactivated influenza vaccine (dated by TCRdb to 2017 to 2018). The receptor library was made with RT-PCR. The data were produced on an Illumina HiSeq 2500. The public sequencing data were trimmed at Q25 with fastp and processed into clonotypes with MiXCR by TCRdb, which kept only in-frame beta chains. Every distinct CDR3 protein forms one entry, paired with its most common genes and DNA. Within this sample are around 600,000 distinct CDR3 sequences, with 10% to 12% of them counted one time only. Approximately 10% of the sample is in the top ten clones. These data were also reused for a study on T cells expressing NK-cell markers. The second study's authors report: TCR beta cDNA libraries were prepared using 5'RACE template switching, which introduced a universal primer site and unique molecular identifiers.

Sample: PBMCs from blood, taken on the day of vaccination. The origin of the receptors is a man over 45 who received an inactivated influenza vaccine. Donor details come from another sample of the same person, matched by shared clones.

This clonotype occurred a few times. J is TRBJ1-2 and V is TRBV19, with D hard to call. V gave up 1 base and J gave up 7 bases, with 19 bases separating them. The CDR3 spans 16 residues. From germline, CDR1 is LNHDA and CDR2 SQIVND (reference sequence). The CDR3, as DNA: TGTGCCAGTAGTATAGCGGATTCGACCCTTAAAACTGGCTACACCTTC. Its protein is CASSIADSTLKTGYTF.

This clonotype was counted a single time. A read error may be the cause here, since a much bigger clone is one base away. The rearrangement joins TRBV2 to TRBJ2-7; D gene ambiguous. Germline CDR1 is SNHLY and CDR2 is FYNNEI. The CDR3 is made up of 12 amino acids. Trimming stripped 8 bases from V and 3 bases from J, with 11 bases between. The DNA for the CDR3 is TGTGCCAGCGTGTTCGACATCTACGAGCAGTACTTC. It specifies CASVFDIYEQYF. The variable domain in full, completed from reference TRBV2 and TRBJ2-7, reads EPEVTQTPSHQVTQMGQEVILRCVPISNHLYFYWYRQILGQKVEFLVSFYNNEISEKSEIFDDQFSVERPDGSNFTLKIRSTKLEDSAMYFCASVFDIYEQYFGPGTRLTVT.

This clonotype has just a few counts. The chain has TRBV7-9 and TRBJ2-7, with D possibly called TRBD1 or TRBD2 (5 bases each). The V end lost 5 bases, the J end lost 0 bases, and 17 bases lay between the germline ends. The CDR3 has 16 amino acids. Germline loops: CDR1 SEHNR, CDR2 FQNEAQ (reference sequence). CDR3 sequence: CASSTTPEGPSYEQYF. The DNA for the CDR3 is TGTGCCAGCAGCACCACTCCCGAGGGGCCCTCCTACGAGCAGTACTTC. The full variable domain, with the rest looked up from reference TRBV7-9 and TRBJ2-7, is DTGVSQNPRHKITKRGQNVTFRCDPISEHNRLYWYRQTLGQGPEFLTYFQNEAQLEKSRLLSDRFSAERPKGSFSTLEIQRTEQGDSAMYLCASSTTPEGPSYEQYFGPGTRLTVT.

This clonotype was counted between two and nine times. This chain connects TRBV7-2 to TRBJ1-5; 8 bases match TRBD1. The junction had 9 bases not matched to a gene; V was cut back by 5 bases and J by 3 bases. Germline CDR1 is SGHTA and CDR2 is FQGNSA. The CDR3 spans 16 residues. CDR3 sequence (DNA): TGTGCCAGCAGCCCCGCTGACAGGGGAAACAATCAGCCCCAGCATTTT. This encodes CASSPADRGNNQPQHF.

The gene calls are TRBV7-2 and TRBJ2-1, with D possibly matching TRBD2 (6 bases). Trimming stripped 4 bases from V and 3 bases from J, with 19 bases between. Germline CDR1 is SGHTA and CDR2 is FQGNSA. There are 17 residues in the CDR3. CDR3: CASSSLFERVNYNEQFF. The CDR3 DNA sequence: TGTGCCAGCAGCTCCCTCTTCGAGCGGGTGAACTACAATGAGCAGTTCTTC.

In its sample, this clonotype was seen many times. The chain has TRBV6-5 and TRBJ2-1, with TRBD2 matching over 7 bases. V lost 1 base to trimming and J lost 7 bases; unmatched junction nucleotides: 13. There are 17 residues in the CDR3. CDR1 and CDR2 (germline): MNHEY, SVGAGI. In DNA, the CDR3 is TGTGCCAGCAGTTACTACGCGGGAGCAACCCGGATGAATGAGCAGTTCTTC. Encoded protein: CASSYYAGATRMNEQFF.

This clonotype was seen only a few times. The CDR3 DNA sequence: TGTGCCAGCAGTTTGTCCTCGACCATTACCACCGGGGAGCTGTTTTTT. As protein: CASSLSSTITTGELFF. The chain combines TRBV12-3 or TRBV12-4 with TRBJ2-2; unclear D gene. Trimming left V 3 bases short and J 4 bases short, with 15 bases between. This CDR3 has 16 amino acids.

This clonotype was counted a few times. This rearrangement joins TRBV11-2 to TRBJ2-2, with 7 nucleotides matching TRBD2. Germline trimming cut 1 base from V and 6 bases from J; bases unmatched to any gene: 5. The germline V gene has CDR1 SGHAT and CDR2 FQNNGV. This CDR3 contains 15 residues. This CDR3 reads CASSLAPAGPGELFF. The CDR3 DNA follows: TGTGCCAGCAGCTTAGCCCCAGCGGGGCCCGGGGAGCTGTTTTTT.

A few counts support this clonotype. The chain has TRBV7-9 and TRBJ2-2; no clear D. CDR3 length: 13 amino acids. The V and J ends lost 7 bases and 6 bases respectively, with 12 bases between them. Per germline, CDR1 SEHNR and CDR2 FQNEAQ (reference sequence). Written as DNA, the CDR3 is TGTGCCAGCACCCCTGACGGTCCCGGGGAGCTGTTTTTT. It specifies CASTPDGPGELFF. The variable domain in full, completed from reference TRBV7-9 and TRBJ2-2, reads DTGVSQNPRHKITKRGQNVTFRCDPISEHNRLYWYRQTLGQGPEFLTYFQNEAQLEKSRLLSDRFSAERPKGSFSTLEIQRTEQGDSAMYLCASTPDGPGELFFGEGSRLTVL.

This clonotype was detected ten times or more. The CDR3 nucleotides read TGTGCCAGCAGCCAAGATTTAGGGGCCGGGGGAAATGAGCAGTTCTTC. Translating gives CASSQDLGAGGNEQFF. The J gene is TRBJ2-1, the V gene TRBV3-1; a weak D match, TRBD2 (6 bases). Germline CDR1 reads LGHDT; CDR2 reads YNNKEL (reference sequence). The CDR3 extends over 16 amino acids. The V gene lost 0 bases and the J gene lost 7 bases, with 16 bases spanning the gap.

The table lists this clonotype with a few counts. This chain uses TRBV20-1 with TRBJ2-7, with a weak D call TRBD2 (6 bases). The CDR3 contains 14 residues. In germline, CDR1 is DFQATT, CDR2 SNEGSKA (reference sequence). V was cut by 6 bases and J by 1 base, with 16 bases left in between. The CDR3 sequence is CSAPPLSGSYEQYF. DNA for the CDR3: TGCAGTGCCCCCCCCCTTAGCGGTTCCTACGAGCAGTACTTC.

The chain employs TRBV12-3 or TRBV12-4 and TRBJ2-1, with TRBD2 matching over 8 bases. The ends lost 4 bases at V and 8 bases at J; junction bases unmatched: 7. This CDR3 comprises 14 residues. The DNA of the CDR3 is TGTGCCAGCAGTTCGAGCGGGAGTATCTATGAGCAGTTCTTC. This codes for CASSSSGSIYEQFF.

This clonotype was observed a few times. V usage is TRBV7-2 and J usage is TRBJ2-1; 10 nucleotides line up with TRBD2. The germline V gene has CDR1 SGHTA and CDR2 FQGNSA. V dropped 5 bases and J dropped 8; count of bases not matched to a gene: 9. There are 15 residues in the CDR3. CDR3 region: CASSRGAGGIDEQFF. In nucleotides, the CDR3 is TGTGCCAGCAGCCGCGGAGCGGGAGGGATTGATGAGCAGTTCTTC. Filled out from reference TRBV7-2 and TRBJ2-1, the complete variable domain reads GAGVSQSPSNKVTEKGKDVELRCDPISGHTALYWYRQSLGQGLEFLIYFQGNSAPDKSGLPSDRFSAERTGGSVSTLTIQRTQQEDSAVYLCASSRGAGGIDEQFFGPGTRLTVL.

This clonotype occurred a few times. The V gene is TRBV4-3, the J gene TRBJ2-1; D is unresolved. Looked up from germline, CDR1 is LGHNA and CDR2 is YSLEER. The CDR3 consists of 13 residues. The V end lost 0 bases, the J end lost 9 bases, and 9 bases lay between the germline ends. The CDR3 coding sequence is TGCGCCAGCAGCCAAGATTTGAGTGGTGAGCAGTTCTTC. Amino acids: CASSQDLSGEQFF.

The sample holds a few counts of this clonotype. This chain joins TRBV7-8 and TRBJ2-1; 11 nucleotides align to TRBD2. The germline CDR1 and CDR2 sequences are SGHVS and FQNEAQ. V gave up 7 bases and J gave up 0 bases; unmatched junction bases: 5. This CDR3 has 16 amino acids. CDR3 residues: CASIAGGQGSYNEQFF. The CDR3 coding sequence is TGTGCCAGCATAGCGGGGGGGCAGGGCTCCTACAATGAGCAGTTCTTC.

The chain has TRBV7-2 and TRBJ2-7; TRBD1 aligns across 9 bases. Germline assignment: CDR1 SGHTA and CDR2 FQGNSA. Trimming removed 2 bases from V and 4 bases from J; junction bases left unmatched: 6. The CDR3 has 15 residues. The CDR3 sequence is CASSLTGTGRYEQYF. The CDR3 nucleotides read TGTGCCAGCAGCTTAACCGGGACAGGGAGGTACGAGCAGTACTTC.

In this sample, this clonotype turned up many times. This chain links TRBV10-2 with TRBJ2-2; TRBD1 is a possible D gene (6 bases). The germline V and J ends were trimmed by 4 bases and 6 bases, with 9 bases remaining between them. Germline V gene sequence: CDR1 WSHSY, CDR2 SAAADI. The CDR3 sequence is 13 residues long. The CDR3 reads CASSGNRAGELFF. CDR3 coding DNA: TGCGCCAGCAGTGGAAACAGGGCCGGGGAGCTGTTTTTT.

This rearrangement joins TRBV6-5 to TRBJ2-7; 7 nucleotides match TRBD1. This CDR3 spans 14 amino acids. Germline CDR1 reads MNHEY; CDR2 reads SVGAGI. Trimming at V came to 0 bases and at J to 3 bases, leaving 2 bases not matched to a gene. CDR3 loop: CASSYSGQIYEQYF. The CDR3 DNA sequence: TGTGCCAGCAGTTACTCGGGACAGATCTACGAGCAGTACTTC.

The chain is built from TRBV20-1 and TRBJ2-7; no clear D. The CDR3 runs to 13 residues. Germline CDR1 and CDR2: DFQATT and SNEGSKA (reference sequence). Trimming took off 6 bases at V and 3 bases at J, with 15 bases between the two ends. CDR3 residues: CSATLPPIYEQYF. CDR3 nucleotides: TGCAGTGCCACCCTTCCCCCTATCTACGAGCAGTACTTC.

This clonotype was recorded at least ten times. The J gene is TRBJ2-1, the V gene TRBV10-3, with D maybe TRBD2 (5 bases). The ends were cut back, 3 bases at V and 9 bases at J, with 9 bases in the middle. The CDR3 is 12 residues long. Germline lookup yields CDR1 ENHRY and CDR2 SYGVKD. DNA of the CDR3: TGTGCCATCAGTGATTTGGGGAGTGAGCAGTTCTTC. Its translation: CAISDLGSEQFF.

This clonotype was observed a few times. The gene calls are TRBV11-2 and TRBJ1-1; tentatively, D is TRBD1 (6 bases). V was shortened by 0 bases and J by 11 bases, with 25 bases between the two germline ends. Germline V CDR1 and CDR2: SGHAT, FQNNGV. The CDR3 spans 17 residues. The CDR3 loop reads CASSLDPTKTGPTGAFF. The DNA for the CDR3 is TGTGCCAGCAGCTTAGATCCCACGAAGACGGGACCAACAGGGGCTTTCTTT.

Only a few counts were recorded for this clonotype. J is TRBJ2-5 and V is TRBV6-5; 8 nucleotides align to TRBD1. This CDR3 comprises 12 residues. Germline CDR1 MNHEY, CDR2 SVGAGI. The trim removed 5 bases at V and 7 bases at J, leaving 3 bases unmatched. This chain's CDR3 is CASSTTGGTQYF. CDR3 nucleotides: TGTGCCAGCAGTACAACAGGGGGGACCCAGTACTTC.

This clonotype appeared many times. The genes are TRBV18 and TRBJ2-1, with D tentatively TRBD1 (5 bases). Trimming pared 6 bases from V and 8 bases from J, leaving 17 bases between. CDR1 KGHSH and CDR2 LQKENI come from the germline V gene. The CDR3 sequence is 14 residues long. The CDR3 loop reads CASSLGEGAYEQFF. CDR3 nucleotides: TGTGCCAGCTCCCTGGGCGAAGGGGCGTATGAGCAGTTCTTC.

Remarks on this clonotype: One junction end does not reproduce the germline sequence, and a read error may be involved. The CDR3 DNA reads as TGTGCCAGCTCACAAACAGGGTACCAGCTCCAGCATTTT. This translates into CASSQTGYQLQHF. The chain recombines TRBV18 with TRBJ1-5, with D possibly TRBD1 on 6 matching bases. CDR1 KGHSH and CDR2 LQKENI come from the germline V gene. This CDR3 region has 13 residues.

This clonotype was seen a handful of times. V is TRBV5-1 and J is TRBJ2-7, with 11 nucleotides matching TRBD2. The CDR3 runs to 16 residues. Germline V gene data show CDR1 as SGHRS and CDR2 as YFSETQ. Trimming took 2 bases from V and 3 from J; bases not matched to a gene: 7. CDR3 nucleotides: TGCGCCAGCAGCTTAGGCGCCGGGACTAGCGGCTACGAGCAGTACTTC. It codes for CASSLGAGTSGYEQYF.

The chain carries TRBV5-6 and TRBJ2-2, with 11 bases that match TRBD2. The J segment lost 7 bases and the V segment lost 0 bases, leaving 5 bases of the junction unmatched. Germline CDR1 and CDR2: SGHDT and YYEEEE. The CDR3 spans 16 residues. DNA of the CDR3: TGTGCCAGCAGCTTGGTCACTAGCGGGAGCCACGGGGAGCTGTTTTTT. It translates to CASSLVTSGSHGELFF.

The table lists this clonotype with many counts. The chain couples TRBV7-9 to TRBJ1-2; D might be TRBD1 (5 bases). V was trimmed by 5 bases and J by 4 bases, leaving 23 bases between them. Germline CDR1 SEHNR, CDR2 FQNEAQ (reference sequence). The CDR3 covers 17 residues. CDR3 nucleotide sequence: TGTGCCAGCAGCCAGGGAGTTTTAGGGGCCGCGCTCTATGGCTACACCTTC. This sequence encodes CASSQGVLGAALYGYTF.

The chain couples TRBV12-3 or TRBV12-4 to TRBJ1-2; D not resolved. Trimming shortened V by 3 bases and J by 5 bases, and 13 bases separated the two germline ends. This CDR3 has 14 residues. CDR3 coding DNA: TGTGCCAGCAGTTTCGGGCAGGCTTTTTATGGCTACACCTTC. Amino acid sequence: CASSFGQAFYGYTF.

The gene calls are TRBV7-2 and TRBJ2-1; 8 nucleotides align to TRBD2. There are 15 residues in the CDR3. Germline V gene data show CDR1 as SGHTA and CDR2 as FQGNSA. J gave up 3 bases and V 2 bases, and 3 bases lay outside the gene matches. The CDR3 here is CASSLSRGGYNEQFF. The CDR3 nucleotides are TGTGCCAGCAGCTTATCACGGGGGGGCTACAATGAGCAGTTCTTC.

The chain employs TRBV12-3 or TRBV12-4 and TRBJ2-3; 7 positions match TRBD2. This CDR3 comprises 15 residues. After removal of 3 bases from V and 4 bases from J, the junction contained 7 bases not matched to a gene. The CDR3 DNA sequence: TGTGCCAGCAGTTTTGCACGCGGGAGACCAGATACGCAGTATTTT. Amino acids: CASSFARGRPDTQYF.

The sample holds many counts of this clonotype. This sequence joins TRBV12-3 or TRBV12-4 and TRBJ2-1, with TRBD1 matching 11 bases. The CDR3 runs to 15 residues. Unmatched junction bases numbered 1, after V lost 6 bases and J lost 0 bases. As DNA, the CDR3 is TGTGCCAGCAGGGGGACAGGGGGCTCCTACAATGAGCAGTTCTTC. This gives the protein CASRGTGGSYNEQFF.

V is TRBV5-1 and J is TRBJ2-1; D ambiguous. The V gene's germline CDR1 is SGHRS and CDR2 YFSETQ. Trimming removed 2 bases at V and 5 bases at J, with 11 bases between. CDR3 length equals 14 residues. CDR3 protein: CASSFPRNDNEQFF. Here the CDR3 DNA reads TGCGCCAGCAGCTTCCCACGGAATGACAATGAGCAGTTCTTC. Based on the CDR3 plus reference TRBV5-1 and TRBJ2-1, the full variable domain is KAGVTQTPRYLIKTRGQQVTLSCSPISGHRSVSWYQQTPGQGLQFLFEYFSETQRNKGNFPGRFSGRQFSNSRSEMNVSTLELGDSALYLCASSFPRNDNEQFFGPGTRLTVL.